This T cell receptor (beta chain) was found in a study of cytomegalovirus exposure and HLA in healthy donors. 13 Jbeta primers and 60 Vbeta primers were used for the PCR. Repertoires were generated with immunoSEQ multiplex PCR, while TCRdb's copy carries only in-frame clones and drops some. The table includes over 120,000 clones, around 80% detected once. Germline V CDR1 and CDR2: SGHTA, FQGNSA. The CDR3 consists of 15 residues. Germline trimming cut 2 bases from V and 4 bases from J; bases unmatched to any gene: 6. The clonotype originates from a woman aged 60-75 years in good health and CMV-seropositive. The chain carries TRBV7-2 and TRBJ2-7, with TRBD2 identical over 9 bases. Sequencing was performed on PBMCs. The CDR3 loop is CASSLTWTSVYEQYF. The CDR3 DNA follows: TGTGCCAGCAGCTTAACATGGACTAGCGTATACGAGCAGTACTTC.